The table lists the clone carrying this T cell receptor (beta chain) with a few counts. This CDR3 spans 16 amino acids. Per germline, CDR1 SGHDN and CDR2 FVKESK. The V gene lost 2 bases and the J gene lost 0 bases, with 11 bases spanning the gap. The sample belongs to a study of blood T cell repertoires in COVID-19. Turning to the study itself: Samples came from the United States, Italy and Spain, spanning acute and convalescent COVID-19. From T cells, B-cell-depleted T cells, or PBMCs came the material, which was cDNA or gDNA.

Original data processing: Estimates of nucleated cell counts were drawn from the amplification of reference gene primers. Measured with immunoSEQ multiplex PCR; TCRdb has only the in-frame clones, and not every one. V, J and clone size are those of that table, while D and trimming were read from the DNA. The sample comprises 19,000 or so clones, 82% of which are singletons, and about 6.1% rests with the top ten. V and J are TRBV14 and TRBJ2-4; D may be TRBD2 (5 bases). The sequence was obtained from a human donor in a cohort sampled during active COVID-19. Sequenced input: peripheral blood. CDR3 sequence: CASSQTIGLAKNIQYF. CDR3 coding DNA: TGTGCCAGCAGCCAAACAATCGGACTAGCCAAAAACATTCAGTACTTC.